This TCR beta chain was documented in a study of T cells in tumors after PD-1 blockade (dated by TCRdb to between 2018 and 2020). Regarding the complete study: Patients were excluded if they had prior checkpoint blockade, use of systemic immunosuppressants, or recent radiotherapy or other anti-cancer therapy within 4 weeks. Treatment consisted of either cemiplimab 350 mg every 2 weeks or pembrolizumab 200 mg every 3 weeks. Using site-matched tumors from BCC or SCC patients sampled before and after anti-PD-1 therapy, the study carried out paired single-cell RNA and TCR sequencing. RECIST version 1.1 was the standard used to evaluate clinical response. On average, peripheral blood samples had more than 90,000 TCR templates (range roughly 24,000-280,000) and about 35,000 unique clonotypes. While on anti-PD-1 treatment, some of the patients also continued taking daily vismodegib 150 mg. To compare clonotypes in blood versus tumor, bulk TCR sequencing was run on under eleven peripheral blood samples drawn from several patients. Broader findings and caveats from the paper: About two fifths of TCR clonotypes from the tumor were detected in blood, and certain novel exhausted tumor clones were present in blood collected before treatment, which suggests recruitment from the periphery. The source of novel T cell clones was not identified, and lymphoid organs or rare unexpanded clones within the tumor or the tumor periphery could be included among the possible sources.

The CDR3 has 19 amino acids, counting the end cysteine and phenylalanine. CDR3 DNA is the only sequence kept; it has 57 bases, read in frame from the first base. CDR1 and CDR2, looked up from the germline V gene, are SGDLS and YYNGEE. Germline trimming: 0 bases from V, 4 bases from J; junction bases outside gene matches: 19. The immunoSEQ platform was used to carry out deep TCRbeta sequencing. The authors processed their data as follows. Only productive rearrangements were exported from the immunoSEQ Analyzer for further analysis. T cell phenotypes were assigned to bulk TCRbeta clonotypes by matching to single-cell RNA+TCR-seq clones sharing the same TCRbeta sequence. Clone enrichment in tumor was calculated as tumor frequency divided by PBMC frequency from bulk TCR sequencing. GLIPH was used to sort TCRs into specificity groups, which are clusters of distinct TCRs that likely recognize common antigens through shared CDR3 motifs. This is the immuneACCESS table as TCRdb keeps it, with only in-frame sequences that have V and J called. A part of the clones is gone; compared with another copy, unresolved V genes explain less than half, and the rest is unexplained. The V and J calls and clone size come from that table; D and trimming were worked out from the DNA. The sample contains roughly 50,000 clones, roughly 80% of them found a single time. Approximately 4.1% of the sample belongs to the ten largest clones.

The time point tag for this specimen amounts to: before anti-PD-1 therapy. Genomic DNA extracted from tumor biopsies or peripheral blood was used for bulk TCRbeta sequencing, with input ranging from roughly 616 ng to 6,500 ng. Histologically proven advanced or metastatic basal or squamous cell carcinoma was present in all patients, all of whom were poor candidates for surgical resection. The basal cell carcinoma cohort was made up of around eleven patients, and bulk tumor TCR sequencing was performed for roughly 8 of these patients. In this sample, this clone turned up once. This receptor's antigen is unknown. No clone much larger than this one lies a single base away; base qualities are absent.

The chain joins TRBV9 to TRBJ2-7; 7 junctional bases match TRBD1. This TCR was sampled from a human donor with basal cell carcinoma. The sequences come from PBMCs, collected before anti-PD-1 treatment. This receptor has the CDR3 CASSVADRPRGAGEYEQYF. The nucleotides read TGTGCCAGCAGCGTAGCGGACAGGCCTAGAGGCGCAGGAGAGTACGAGCAGTACTTC. Where the CDR3 stops, the reference TRBV9 and TRBJ2-7 genes take over; the full variable domain is DSGVTQTPKHLITATGQRVTLRCSPRSGDLSVYWYQQSLDQGLQFLIQYYNGEERAKGNILERFSAQQFPDLHSELNLSSLELGDSALYFCASSVADRPRGAGEYEQYFGPGTRLTVT.